This note documents a single TCR beta chain sequence. Antigen unknown. Unique molecular identifiers tagged the TCRbeta library. In TCRdb, the PCR reads were re-called with MiXCR into one record per CDR3 protein. The sample holds about 160,000 distinct CDR3 sequences, 11% seen once. These data are taken from a study of T-cell reconstitution after alpha-beta-depleted transplantation in children. Study-level findings and limits: Fresh T-cell production supplied most of the T-cell counts and diversity seen one year after transplant. Day-60 TCRbeta diversity that was high in some patients was derived from surviving recipient T cells and thymic progenitors. About two months after transplant, alpha-beta T cells reportedly came from several hundred expanded graft clones.

This CDR3 is built from 15 residues. V was clipped by 3 bases and J by 0 bases, with 9 bases between them. The sample consisted of PBMCs, taken before TCRalphabeta/CD19-depleted stem cell transplant. The clonotype comes from a boy under 10 years old with acute myeloid leukemia, due to receive a stem cell transplant. V gene TRBV12-3 or TRBV12-4 combines with J gene TRBJ1-3; D is unclear. CDR3 in amino acids: CASSFLLGSGNTIYF. Written as DNA, the CDR3 is TGTGCCAGCAGTTTTTTACTGGGCTCTGGAAACACCATATATTTT.